Given below is one T cell receptor (beta chain) in context. The antigen is undetermined. The data derive from a study of regulatory T cells. Primers: 52 TRBV forward and 13 TRBJ reverse. Produced via immunoSEQ multiplex PCR; TCRdb's table is partial and in-frame only. This sample yields 30,000 to 40,000 clones, of which approximately 91% are seen a single time; about 2.4% belongs to the top ten. All CD3G-deficient patients showed autoimmunity, more severe in two. Patients aged 2 to 39 years had fewer naive T cells. CDR1 and CDR2 (germline): SEHNR, FQNEAQ (reference sequence). The V segment lost 1 base and the J segment 1 base; nucleotides outside the gene matches: 3. This CDR3 is built from 16 residues. Points from the study as a whole: In CD3G-deficient patients, conventional CD4+ T cells were enriched for hydrophobic CDR3 residues at positions 6 and 7.

Input material: conventional CD4+ T cells sorted from blood. This chain links TRBV7-9 with TRBJ2-3, with 9 bases aligning to TRBD2. The TCR originated in a person aged 18-30 years with CD3G deficiency. The CDR3 coding sequence is TGTGCCAGCAGCTTAGGATCTAGCGGGGGCACAGATACGCAGTATTTT. Translation: CASSLGSSGGTDTQYF.